The sequence of this T cell receptor (beta chain) was determined in a study of beta chain features in type 1 diabetes. This CDR3 is 17 amino acids long. Germline assignment: CDR1 MGHDK and CDR2 SYGVNS. V gave up 5 bases and J gave up 1 base, with 21 bases separating them. Concerning this clone itself: What it recognizes is unknown.

Expressed TCRB transcripts were sequenced because the isolated RNA had all been reverse transcribed beforehand. Assay: immunoSEQ multiplex PCR; the TCRdb copy retains only in-frame clones and omits some. Here the sample spans about 620,000 clones, around 15% being singletons. General observations from the study: The naive, central memory and Treg TCRB repertoires of patients appeared to be more similar to one another than those of healthy donors.

The sequenced sample was naive CD4+ T cells from blood. This chain connects TRBV25-1 to TRBJ2-7; unclear D gene. This clonotype originated in a man aged 18 to 35 in good health. CDR3 DNA sequence: TGTGCCAGCAGTCCCCGTCGTGGAAGATTCCCTTCCTACGAGCAGTACTTC. Amino acids: CASSPRRGRFPSYEQYF.